This T cell receptor (beta chain) derives from a study of CD8 T cells in Susac syndrome. Sequencing of TCR beta was performed on blood CD8+ and CD4+ T cells. Negative magnetic isolation gave CD8+ and CD4+ cells; FACS enriched CD8+ TEMRA. Turning to this clonotype: Antigen: not known.

The study's findings and limits: The authors acknowledged that their TCR sequencing and HLA analysis involved a relatively small number of individuals.

The authors reverse transcribed roughly 0.5 to 1 ug RNA with random hexamers. MiXCR was run by TCRdb on the immunoSEQ multiplex PCR reads, yielding one entry per CDR3 protein. The data hold about 290,000 distinct CDR3 sequences, with 85% observed a single time. The material sequenced was CD8+ T cells from PBMCs. The clonotype comes from a human donor with multiple sclerosis.

CDR3 in DNA: TGTGCCAGCAGCTTATTAGACGGGAACACTGAAGCTTTCTTT. Residues: CASSLLDGNTEAFF. This chain connects TRBV11-2 to TRBJ1-1; the D is unclear. The V gene's germline CDR1 is SGHAT and CDR2 FQNNGV. Trimming took off 2 bases at V and 1 base at J, with 8 bases between the two ends. The CDR3 contains 14 residues.